The entry that follows covers one T cell receptor beta chain sequence. CDR1 is SGHVS and CDR2 is FQNEAQ in the germline V gene. The CDR3 extends over 13 amino acids. The V gene lost 5 bases and the J gene lost 5 bases, with 12 bases spanning the gap. The record originates from a study of sequential checkpoint blockade in melanoma. At the level of the study: Patients were randomized 1:1 to nivolumab-then-ipilimumab or ipilimumab-then-nivolumab first-line.

Sample treatment: randomized to nivolumab then ipilimumab (arm A) or the reverse (arm B). Clones were sequenced by immunoSEQ multiplex PCR, and TCRdb holds only the in-frame ones, with some missing. The sample lists approximately 22,000 clones, approximately 68% occurring once. The chain uses TRBV7-8 and TRBJ1-2, with D possibly TRBD1 on 6 matching bases. This specimen consisted of CD8+ T cells sorted from blood (inferred from file names), obtained from a patient given nivolumab and ipilimumab in sequence. The TCR sequence derives from a human donor with melanoma. CDR3 sequence: CASSGIGQYGYTF. CDR3 sequence (DNA): TGTGCCAGCAGCGGGATCGGACAGTATGGCTACACCTTC.